The clone carrying this T cell receptor beta chain was seen many times. No antigen is known for it. The CDR3 sequence is 13 residues long. Germline CDR1 is MNHEY and CDR2 is SMNVEV (reference sequence). V dropped 6 bases and J dropped 7; count of bases not matched to a gene: 4. This entry belongs to a study of molecular identifiers for immune sequencing clone quantification. Study details: Five aliquots were made in replicates from the RNA of about 20,000 or 100,000 naive CD8 cells, and four were sequenced. Study results and caveats: Underestimation of highly expanded clone sizes could arise where identical TCR molecules share a barcode.

TCRdb used MiXCR to reprocess the PCR reads, holding one entry per CDR3 protein. The repertoire holds 85,000 to 130,000 distinct CDR3 sequences, with around a third as singletons. This chain joins TRBV27 and TRBJ1-5; the match to TRBD1 covers 9 bases. Sequencing used naive CD8+ T cells from blood, with Jurkat cell RNA spiked in. Subset defined: FACS-sorted CD8+CD4-CCR7+CD45RA+ naive T cells. This TCR was sampled from a human donor in good health. Some libraries in this study had Jurkat cell RNA spiked in. The CDR3 sequence is CASRGQGSQPQHF. In DNA, the CDR3 is TGTGCCAGCAGAGGACAGGGGTCCCAGCCCCAGCATTTT.